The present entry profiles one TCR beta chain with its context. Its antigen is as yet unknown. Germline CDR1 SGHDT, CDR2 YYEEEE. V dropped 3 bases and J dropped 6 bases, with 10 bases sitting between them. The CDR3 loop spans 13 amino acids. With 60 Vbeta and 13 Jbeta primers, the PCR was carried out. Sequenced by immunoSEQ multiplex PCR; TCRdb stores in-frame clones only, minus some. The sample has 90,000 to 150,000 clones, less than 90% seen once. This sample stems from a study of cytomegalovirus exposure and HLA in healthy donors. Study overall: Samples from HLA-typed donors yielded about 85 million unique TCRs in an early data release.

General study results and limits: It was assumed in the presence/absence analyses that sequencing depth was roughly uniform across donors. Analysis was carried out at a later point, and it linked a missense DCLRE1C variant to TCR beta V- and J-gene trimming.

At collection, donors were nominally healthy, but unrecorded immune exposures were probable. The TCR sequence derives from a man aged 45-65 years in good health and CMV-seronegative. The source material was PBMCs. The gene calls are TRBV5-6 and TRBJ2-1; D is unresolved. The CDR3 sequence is CASSSLLVNEQFF. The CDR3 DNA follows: TGTGCCAGCAGCTCCCTGCTAGTCAATGAGCAGTTCTTC.